Detailed here is one T cell receptor (beta chain). What it binds is unknown. The assay ran at deep level. The method was immunoSEQ multiplex PCR; TCRdb's version includes in-frame clones alone and lacks a portion of them. The sample yields 1.4 million or so clones, less than 99% seen once. Researchers partitioned CD4+ cells into CD45RA+ naive and CD45RA-negative memory subsets. This sample is part of a study of shared clonotypes between healthy human individuals. Findings and limits, study-wide: Compared with memory subsets, naive subsets generally had larger estimated richness.

This CDR3 region has 15 residues. CDR1 SEHNR and CDR2 FQNEAQ come from the germline V gene (reference sequence). V was clipped by 3 bases and J by 1 base, with 9 bases between them. The J gene is TRBJ2-2, the V gene TRBV7-9; weak D call: TRBD1 (6 bases). The material sequenced was naive CD4+ T cells sorted from blood. Subset of the sample: CD45RA+ positively selected. The receptor comes from a man aged 25 to 45 in good health. This CDR3 is CASSFLTGNTGELFF. Written as DNA, the CDR3 is TGTGCCAGCAGCTTTTTGACAGGGAACACCGGGGAGCTGTTTTTT.